Sequencing of this TCR beta chain was carried out in a study of T-cell memory formation after mild COVID-19. This CDR3 spans 16 amino acids. CDR1 and CDR2 (germline): SGHTA, FQGNSA. Trimming shortened V by 5 bases and J by 0 bases, and 11 bases separated the two germline ends. TCRdb processed the 5' RACE reads anew with MiXCR; each CDR3 protein has one entry. The sample lists 250,000 or so distinct CDR3 sequences, roughly 9.4% seen once, with 22% in the top ten. The sample holds a few counts of this clonotype. Its antigen is currently unknown. Regarding the study as a whole: Memory from before infection featured some responding clones, which suggests cross-reactive memory joined. Contracting clones from day 15 to 85 showed balanced CD4/CD8; later expanders favored CD4+. The authors left the SARS-CoV-2 specificity of second-wave clones peaking on day 37 unconfirmed.

The chain combines TRBV7-2 with TRBJ2-6, with D unclear. This clonotype originated in a man between 18 and 29 years old who had mild COVID-19 (a few samples of this study predate the infection). Cell type and time point are not known. The sequenced sample consisted of PBMCs or a T cell subset sorted from them (not recorded which). CDR3 bases: TGTGCCAGCAGCCCCCGGCGCTCCTCTGGGGCCAACGTCCTGACTTTC. As protein: CASSPRRSSGANVLTF. Using reference TRBV7-2 and TRBJ2-6 for the parts outside the CDR3, the full variable domain is GAGVSQSPSNKVTEKGKDVELRCDPISGHTALYWYRQSLGQGLEFLIYFQGNSAPDKSGLPSDRFSAERTGGSVSTLTIQRTQQEDSAVYLCASSPRRSSGANVLTFGAGSRLTVL.